One and the same sample provided the 9 T cell receptor beta chains below, sequenced in a study of T cells after yellow fever vaccination. TCRdb called the 5' RACE reads again in MiXCR, with one record for every CDR3 protein. Of just under 600,000 distinct CDR3 sequences listed, about 13% are singletons. Sequenced material: PBMCs, taken on the day of the yellow fever booster vaccination. All receptors come from a man aged 25-45 years who received the YFV17D yellow fever vaccine.

This clonotype appeared a few times. The DNA for the CDR3 is TGTGCCAGTAGTCCCGAGGGCGGGACAGATACGCAGTATTTT. As protein: CASSPEGGTDTQYF. This chain links TRBV19 with TRBJ2-3; a possible D gene is TRBD2 (5 bases). The CDR3 totals 14 residues. V lost 5 bases and J lost 3, with 12 bases in between. Germline lookup yields CDR1 LNHDA and CDR2 SQIVND (reference sequence).

V usage is TRBV21-1 and J usage is TRBJ1-2; the D call TRBD1 from the table was never checked on the DNA. TRBV21-1 is assigned pseudogene status. The CDR3 loop spans 12 amino acids. CDR3 sequence: CASLKGTYGYTF. In nucleotides, the CDR3 is TGTGCCAGTCTAAAAGGGACCTATGGCTACACCTTC.

This clonotype was recorded at least ten times. The J gene is TRBJ2-1, the V gene TRBV5-6; 10 bases match TRBD2. Germline V gives CDR1 SGHDT, CDR2 YYEEEE. CDR3 length: 15 residues. Trimming removed 4 bases from V and 4 bases from J; junction bases left unmatched: 5. In DNA, the CDR3 is TGTGCCAGCAGCCCCGGACTAGCGGTTTACAATGAGCAGTTCTTC. Its protein is CASSPGLAVYNEQFF.

A few counts support this clonotype. The rearrangement links TRBV6-5 to TRBJ1-1; 11 bases align to TRBD1. Germline-derived CDR1 and CDR2 are MNHEY and SVGAGI. Germline trimming cut 0 bases from V and 3 bases from J; bases unmatched to any gene: 3. This CDR3 comprises 16 residues. CDR3 nucleotides: TGTGCCAGCAGTTACTCGTTGGGACAGGGGGACACTGAAGCTTTCTTT. Its protein is CASSYSLGQGDTEAFF.

The V gene is TRBV30, the J gene TRBJ2-1, with D possibly being TRBD1 (6 bases). This CDR3 comprises 15 residues. The germline V and J ends were trimmed by 8 bases and 6 bases, with 23 bases remaining between them. CDR1 is GTSNPN and CDR2 is SVGIG in the germline V gene (reference sequence). The CDR3 coding sequence is TGTGCCACATCAACCAGGGGCCAGCATGTCAATGAGCAGTTCTTC. Translation: CATSTRGQHVNEQFF.

The rearrangement uses TRBV30 and TRBJ1-1; D not certain. The CDR3 consists of 11 residues. The germline CDR1 and CDR2 sequences are GTSNPN and SVGIG (reference sequence). The DNA for the CDR3 is TGTGCGATGGTGCGGAACACTGAAGCTTTCTTT. Residues: CAMVRNTEAFF. Drawing the rest from reference TRBV30 and TRBJ1-1, the complete variable domain is SQTIHQWPATLVQPVGSPLSLECTVEGTSNPNLYWYRQAAGRGLQLLFYSVGIGQISSEVPQNLSASRPQDRQFILSSKKLLLSDSGFYLCAMVRNTEAFFGQGTRLTVV.

This clonotype has a handful of counts. The genes are TRBV5-1 and TRBJ2-3; the D gene is possibly TRBD1 (5 bases). Germline CDR1 SGHRS, CDR2 YFSETQ. CDR3 size: 14 residues. Trimming removed 7 bases at V and 1 base at J, with 13 bases between. This CDR3 is CASGTRAGTDTQYF. DNA of the CDR3: TGCGCCAGCGGCACCAGGGCTGGCACAGATACGCAGTATTTT.

This clonotype was recorded at least ten times. The genes are TRBV12-3 or TRBV12-4 and TRBJ1-2; no clear D. V was cut by 4 bases and J by 9 bases, with 15 bases left in between. CDR3 length equals 13 residues. DNA for the CDR3: TGTGCCAGCAGTTATCGCTCTAGTACTAGCTACACCTTC. Protein sequence: CASSYRSSTSYTF.

This clonotype showed up just once. The V gene is TRBV5-4, the J gene TRBJ2-1, with 14 bases aligning to TRBD2. Germline V lookup: CDR1 SGHNT, CDR2 YYREEE (reference sequence). Trimming cost V 2 bases and J 1 base; bases outside gene matches: 5. The CDR3 covers 18 residues. CDR3 amino acids: CASSLGLAGGWSYNEQFF. The CDR3 DNA is TGTGCCAGCAGCTTAGGACTAGCGGGAGGATGGTCCTACAATGAGCAGTTCTTC.